One and the same sample provided the 4 T cell receptor beta chains below, sequenced in a study of CD8+ T cells in alopecia areata. RNA extraction and reverse transcription yielded cDNA as sequencing template. The table came from immunoSEQ multiplex PCR; TCRdb's copy has only in-frame clones and leaves some out. Found here are about 69,000 clones, approximately 64% of them singletons; the top ten hold approximately 17%. The specimen was CD8+ T cells sorted from blood, collected at week 0. These receptors were collected from a human donor with alopecia areata.

As DNA, the CDR3 is TGCAGCGCCTACCGGGACAACTACAATGAGCAGTTCTTC. This gives the protein CSAYRDNYNEQFF. The chain links TRBV29-1 to TRBJ2-1; D possibly corresponds to TRBD1 (6 bases). This CDR3 contains 13 residues. With 7 bases removed from V and 3 bases from J, the gap between germline ends came to 13 bases. Germline V CDR1 and CDR2: SQVTM, ANQGSEA.

The V and J genes are TRBV29-1 and TRBJ1-2; possibly TRBD1 for D (5 bases). V was cut by 4 bases and J by 0 bases, with 15 bases left in between. The germline CDR1 and CDR2 sequences are SQVTM and ANQGSEA. CDR3 length: 15 residues. CDR3 sequence: CSVVFAGKTNYGYTF. For the CDR3, the DNA is TGCAGCGTTGTTTTCGCAGGGAAGACTAACTATGGCTACACCTTC.

CDR3 DNA sequence: TGCAGCGTTGAACTCGGACGCGCCCCCGGCTACACCTTC. Encoded protein: CSVELGRAPGYTF. V gene TRBV29-1 combines with J gene TRBJ1-2; no clear D gene. CDR3 size: 13 residues. Trimming removed 2 bases from V and 8 bases from J, with 15 bases in between. CDR1 and CDR2 (germline): SQVTM, ANQGSEA.

This clone was recorded only once. The chain combines TRBV4-1 with TRBJ2-5; D perhaps matches TRBD1 (6 bases). V was shortened by 1 base and J by 3 bases, with 12 bases between the two germline ends. Germline CDR1 MGHRA, CDR2 YSYEKL. CDR3 length: 15 amino acids. The CDR3 region is CASSQGPKGEETQYF. The CDR3 bases are TGCGCCAGCAGCCAAGGTCCGAAGGGGGAAGAGACCCAGTACTTC.